Reported below is one T cell receptor beta chain. The data stem from a study of identical twins. MiXCR, run by TCRdb on the 5' RACE reads, gives a single entry per CDR3 protein. The sample contains 500,000 or so distinct CDR3 sequences, approximately 22% of which appear only once. The CDR3 extends over 13 amino acids. V was trimmed by 1 base and J by 1 base, leaving 7 bases between them. Germline assignment: CDR1 SQVTM and CDR2 ANQGSEA. The same data also went into a second study, on T cells expressing NK-cell markers.

Sequencing was done on a sample of CD4+ T cells sorted from blood. This sequence joins TRBV29-1 and TRBJ1-1; D not resolved. The clonotype originates from a woman in her late teens or twenties in good health. CDR3 coding DNA: TGCAGCGTTGAAGTCACCGGGAACACTGAAGCTTTCTTT. The encoded protein is CSVEVTGNTEAFF.